The 13 T cell receptor beta chains reported below all come from one sample, sequenced in a study of blood T cell repertoires in COVID-19. Here immunoSEQ multiplex PCR was the method, and the copy in TCRdb shows in-frame clones only, minus some. Of about 320,000 clones listed, 90% were seen once; the top ten hold about 4%. Sequencing input: PBMCs or T cells enriched from blood (not recorded which). The receptors originated from a woman in her 30s who had been exposed to COVID-19.

The J gene is TRBJ2-7, the V gene TRBV5-1, with a possible D match to TRBD2 (7 bases). CDR1 and CDR2 from the germline V gene are SGHRS and YFSETQ. This CDR3 has 13 amino acids. V lost 4 bases and J lost 13, with 21 bases in between. CDR3 bases: TGCGCCAGCAGCCTCCACCTTCCGGGGGGCGATTACTTC. Its translation is CASSLHLPGGDYF.

This chain connects TRBV5-4 to TRBJ2-7; no definite D call. Germline V gene data show CDR1 as SGHNT and CDR2 as YYREEE (reference sequence). V lost 4 bases and J 2 bases, leaving 13 bases between the germline ends. The CDR3 length is 14 residues. CDR3 amino acids: CASSPGNGAYEQYF. The CDR3 DNA follows: TGTGCCAGCAGCCCTGGTAACGGAGCCTACGAGCAGTACTTC.

This clone has a single count. CDR3 amino acids: CASRKTENTEAFF. The CDR3 DNA follows: TGTGCCAGCAGGAAAACAGAAAACACTGAAGCTTTCTTT. The chain has TRBV12-3 or TRBV12-4 and TRBJ1-1; D is undetermined. The CDR3 totals 13 residues. Trimming took 6 bases from V and 2 from J, leaving 10 bases between them.

This rearrangement joins TRBV9 to TRBJ2-1, with D tentatively TRBD1 (6 bases). This CDR3 contains 15 residues. The germline V and J ends were trimmed by 0 bases and 8 bases, with 15 bases remaining between them. Germline V gene data show CDR1 as SGDLS and CDR2 as YYNGEE. The CDR3 reads CASSVDGRGDDEQFF. CDR3 nucleotides: TGTGCCAGCAGCGTAGACGGCAGGGGAGATGATGAGCAGTTCTTC.

J is TRBJ2-7 and V is TRBV7-8; D is unclear. Trimming cost V 2 bases and J 3 bases, with 8 bases left between them. CDR1 is SGHVS and CDR2 is FQNEAQ in the germline V gene. CDR3 length equals 13 residues. CDR3 in amino acids: CASSLRDNYEQYF. CDR3 coding DNA: TGTGCCAGCAGCTTACGCGACAACTACGAGCAGTACTTC.

J is TRBJ1-1 and V is TRBV30; D perhaps matches TRBD1 (5 bases). This CDR3 has 13 amino acids. Trimming took off 2 bases at V and 5 bases at J, with 12 bases between the two ends. Germline CDR1 and CDR2: GTSNPN and SVGIG (reference sequence). CDR3: CAWSITGGTEAFF. The CDR3 nucleotides read TGTGCCTGGAGTATTACCGGGGGGACTGAAGCTTTCTTT.

The chain employs TRBV18 and TRBJ1-6; perhaps TRBD1 as D (5 bases). The CDR3 is 12 amino acids. Trimming took 6 bases from V and 10 from J, leaving 10 bases between them. Germline V CDR1 and CDR2: KGHSH, LQKENI. The chain's CDR3 is CASSRRDSPLHF. CDR3 DNA: TGTGCCAGCTCGCGGCGGGACTCACCCCTCCACTTT.

The chain has TRBV5-1 and TRBJ1-1; 7 bases line up with TRBD1. The germline V gene encodes CDR1 SGHRS and CDR2 YFSETQ. This CDR3 contains 15 residues. V lost 0 bases to trimming and J lost 5 bases; unmatched junction nucleotides: 7. CDR3 sequence reads: CASSLGRQGGTEAFF. The CDR3 DNA is TGCGCCAGCAGCTTGGGCCGACAGGGCGGTACTGAAGCTTTCTTT.

Comments on this clone: The germline gene is not matched at one end of the junction; a read error may be the cause. The chain joins TRBV20-1 to TRBJ1-6; D unresolved. Germline values: CDR1 DFQATT, CDR2 SNEGSKA (reference sequence). The CDR3 covers 11 residues. The CDR3 bases are TGCAGTGCTCCGATCGGAGGAGAGGTCCCCTTT. This sequence encodes CSAPIGGEVPF.

In its sample, this clone was seen a few times. The V and J genes are TRBV9 and TRBJ2-7; D is perhaps TRBD2 (6 bases). This CDR3 comprises 16 residues. CDR1 SGDLS and CDR2 YYNGEE come from the germline V gene. Between the trimmed V and J ends, which lost 3 bases and 3 bases, there was a span of 19 bases. CDR3 in DNA: TGTGCCAGCAGCGCCGGCCCCGGGACTGTCGGCTACGAGCAGTACTTC. It yields the protein CASSAGPGTVGYEQYF.

V and J are TRBV19 and TRBJ2-1, with D perhaps matching TRBD1 (6 bases). Germline CDR1 reads LNHDA; CDR2 reads SQIVND (reference sequence). V lost 7 bases to trimming and J lost 0 bases, with 10 bases between them. CDR3 size: 14 residues. The CDR3 DNA reads TGTGCCAGTACGGACAGCAGCTCCTACAATGAGCAGTTCTTC. Its translation is CASTDSSSYNEQFF.

This clone was seen just once. The J gene is TRBJ1-1, the V gene TRBV6-5, with D uncertain. This CDR3 comprises 13 residues. CDR1 MNHEY and CDR2 SVGAGI come from the germline V gene. Between the trimmed V and J ends, which lost 6 bases and 2 bases, there was a span of 10 bases. CDR3 DNA sequence: TGTGCCAGCAGCTTAGGACTAAACACTGAAGCTTTCTTT. Translation: CASSLGLNTEAFF.

The V call is TRBV29-1, the J call TRBJ1-2; a weak D match, TRBD1 (6 bases). Trimming took 5 bases from V and 0 from J, leaving 13 bases between them. The CDR3 is 14 residues long. Germline CDR1 reads SQVTM; CDR2 reads ANQGSEA. The CDR3 loop is CSVRTGTTNYGYTF. The CDR3 DNA follows: TGCAGCGTTCGGACCGGGACAACTAACTATGGCTACACCTTC.